The 27 T cell receptor beta chains in this list originate from one sample, sequenced in a study of HIV-infected patients and healthy controls. Reverse transcription used about 510 ng RNA and constant-region primers for alpha and beta. Each of the alpha and beta chains got its own library through chain-specific third strand synthesis with indices. Via MiXCR, TCRdb re-called the 5' RACE reads, giving one row per CDR3 protein. The table lists 7,500 to 9,500 distinct CDR3 sequences, about 8.8% of them singletons, with roughly 32% in the top ten. No cell fractionation was done, so the repertoire covers all unsorted peripheral blood T cells. The starting material was blood, obtained before antiretroviral therapy. The receptors were gathered from an adult with HIV infection. The donor label of this sample is uncertain.

The sample holds many counts of this clonotype. This chain connects TRBV20-1 to TRBJ1-1; the D gene is possibly TRBD1 (6 bases). Germline V CDR1 and CDR2: DFQATT, SNEGSKA (reference sequence). Between the trimmed V and J ends, which lost 0 bases and 1 base, there was a span of 12 bases. This CDR3 comprises 15 residues. The CDR3 loop is CSARELGRGNTEAFF. CDR3 nucleotides: TGCAGTGCTAGAGAACTCGGCAGGGGGAACACTGAAGCTTTCTTT.

This clonotype was recorded at least ten times. This rearrangement joins TRBV20-1 to TRBJ2-3, with a weak D call TRBD2 (6 bases). This CDR3 spans 14 amino acids. Trimming cost V 3 bases and J 3 bases, with 13 bases left between them. CDR1 is DFQATT, CDR2 SNEGSKA, per germline (reference sequence). The CDR3 is CSASGSIRTDTQYF. The CDR3 DNA reads TGCAGTGCTAGCGGGAGCATTCGGACAGATACGCAGTATTTT.

This clonotype was seen many times. The rearrangement uses TRBV3-1 and TRBJ2-3, with D maybe TRBD2 (6 bases). The CDR3 spans 14 residues. The V end lost 1 base, the J end lost 4 bases, and 9 bases lay between the germline ends. Per the germline V gene, CDR1 is LGHDT and CDR2 is YNNKEL (reference sequence). The CDR3 bases are TGTGCCAGCAGCCAAGGCGGGACCGCAGATACGCAGTATTTT. Translated: CASSQGGTADTQYF.

This clonotype occurred many times. The chain combines TRBV7-8 with TRBJ2-7, with 12 bases lining up with TRBD2. CDR1 is SGHVS, CDR2 FQNEAQ, per germline. With V trimmed by 4 bases and J by 3 bases, 7 bases remained unmatched. The CDR3 totals 16 residues. In DNA, the CDR3 is TGTGCCAGCAGCTGGGGACTAGCGGGTGGCCTCTACGAGCAGTACTTC. It is translated as CASSWGLAGGLYEQYF.

This clonotype was found many times. The chain uses TRBV5-1 and TRBJ1-6, with TRBD1 identical over 10 bases. V gave up 4 bases and J gave up 10 bases; unmatched junction bases: 5. The CDR3 totals 14 residues. CDR1 and CDR2 (germline): SGHRS, YFSETQ. DNA of the CDR3: TGCGCCAGCAGCACCGGGACAGGGGTCTCACCCCTCCACTTT. It is translated as CASSTGTGVSPLHF.

Notes on this clonotype: The junction shows a germline mismatch at one end, possibly a read error. The V call is TRBV3-1, the J call TRBJ1-1, with D unclear. This CDR3 contains 14 residues. Germline CDR1 reads LGHDT; CDR2 reads YNNKEL (reference sequence). The CDR3 DNA is TGTGCCAGCAGTCAAGCATTTGGGGATACTGAAGCTTTCTTT. It translates to CASSQAFGDTEAFF.

This clonotype showed up many times. This chain links TRBV7-6 with TRBJ2-5; no clear D. V was trimmed by 0 bases and J by 2 bases, leaving 7 bases between them. CDR3 length equals 14 residues. From germline, CDR1 is SGHVS and CDR2 FNYEAQ. CDR3 region: CASSLALGQETQYF. CDR3 in DNA: TGTGCCAGCAGCTTAGCGTTGGGGCAAGAGACCCAGTACTTC.

This clonotype has at least ten counts. The CDR3 loop reads CSSARGQGNEQFF. The CDR3, as DNA: TGCAGCTCTGCGCGGGGGCAGGGGAATGAGCAGTTCTTC. V gene TRBV29-1 combines with J gene TRBJ2-1, with TRBD2 as a possible D gene (7 bases). Per the germline V gene, CDR1 is SQVTM and CDR2 is ANQGSEA. CDR3 length equals 13 residues. V lost 8 bases and J 7 bases, leaving 18 bases between the germline ends.

This clonotype came up many times. The chain has TRBV9 and TRBJ2-2, with 8 bases lining up with TRBD2. Germline CDR1 reads SGDLS; CDR2 reads YYNGEE. This CDR3 comprises 17 residues. V shed 3 bases, J shed 3 bases, and the junction held 10 bases outside the gene matches. The CDR3 region is CASSDPAGEPDTGELFF. DNA for the CDR3: TGTGCCAGCAGCGATCCAGCGGGAGAGCCTGACACCGGGGAGCTGTTTTTT. Full variable domain (missing parts from reference TRBV9 and TRBJ2-2): DSGVTQTPKHLITATGQRVTLRCSPRSGDLSVYWYQQSLDQGLQFLIQYYNGEERAKGNILERFSAQQFPDLHSELNLSSLELGDSALYFCASSDPAGEPDTGELFFGEGSRLTVL.

In its sample, this clonotype was seen many times. The V call is TRBV20-1, the J call TRBJ2-7, with TRBD2 matching 11 bases. This CDR3 region has 14 residues. The V segment lost 4 bases and the J segment 4 bases; nucleotides outside the gene matches: 6. The germline V gene has CDR1 DFQATT and CDR2 SNEGSKA (reference sequence). DNA for the CDR3: TGCAGTGCTAACTTAGCGGGGGGGCTTTACGAGCAGTACTTC. The encoded protein is CSANLAGGLYEQYF.

This clonotype was seen ten or more times. The chain uses TRBV6-6 and TRBJ1-5; D call uncertain. The germline gives CDR1 MNHNY, CDR2 SVGAGI (reference sequence). Trimming removed 0 bases at V and 1 base at J, with 4 bases between. The CDR3 loop spans 14 amino acids. The CDR3, as DNA: TGTGCCAGCAGTTACTCCTCAAGCAATCAGCCCCAGCATTTT. It translates to CASSYSSSNQPQHF.

This clonotype was detected ten times or more. V usage is TRBV12-3 or TRBV12-4 and J usage is TRBJ1-2; perhaps TRBD1 as D (5 bases). This CDR3 is built from 18 residues. V lost 3 bases to trimming and J lost 5 bases, with 25 bases between them. The CDR3 DNA follows: TGTGCCAGCAGTTTTGAGCCCCCAAGAATCAGGGTCGCTTATGGCTACACCTTC. This gives the protein CASSFEPPRIRVAYGYTF.

The chain has TRBV14 and TRBJ2-7; tentative D call: TRBD2 (5 bases). The germline V gene encodes CDR1 SGHDN and CDR2 FVKESK. The V gene lost 1 base and the J gene lost 3 bases, with 13 bases spanning the gap. The CDR3 runs to 15 residues. The CDR3 coding sequence is TGTGCCAGCAGCCAAGCGTCTAGCCCCGGCTACGAGCAGTACTTC. It yields the protein CASSQASSPGYEQYF.

At least ten counts were recorded for this clonotype. The gene calls are TRBV7-9 and TRBJ1-3; a possible D gene is TRBD1 (5 bases). The length of the CDR3 is 15 residues. CDR1 and CDR2 from the germline V gene are SEHNR and FQNEAQ (reference sequence). The germline V and J ends were trimmed by 8 bases and 5 bases, with 19 bases remaining between them. CDR3 amino acids: CASGTPTAARNTIYF. The CDR3 DNA follows: TGTGCCAGCGGGACCCCGACGGCGGCCAGAAACACCATATATTTT.

The chain combines TRBV18 with TRBJ1-5; D is uncertain. V was clipped by 2 bases and J by 0 bases, with 2 bases between them. The CDR3 loop spans 13 amino acids. Germline V gene data show CDR1 as KGHSH and CDR2 as LQKENI. The chain's CDR3 is CASSPDSNQPQHF. For the CDR3, the DNA is TGTGCCAGCTCACCAGATAGCAATCAGCCCCAGCATTTT.

This clonotype was seen many times. This sequence joins TRBV24-1 and TRBJ2-3, with D tentatively TRBD1 or TRBD2 (5 bases each). Per the germline V gene, CDR1 is KGHDR and CDR2 is SFDVKD. This CDR3 has 17 residues. The V gene lost 4 bases and the J gene lost 1 base, with 17 bases spanning the gap. CDR3 protein: CATSDRGDSGGTDTQYF. CDR3 nucleotide sequence: TGTGCCACCAGTGACCGGGGTGACAGCGGCGGCACAGATACGCAGTATTTT.

This clonotype was observed a few times. V and J are TRBV7-9 and TRBJ2-1, with TRBD1 matching 9 bases. Germline trimming cut 4 bases from V and 2 bases from J; bases unmatched to any gene: 6. The CDR3 length is 16 residues. Germline V gene sequence: CDR1 SEHNR, CDR2 FQNEAQ (reference sequence). Written as DNA, the CDR3 is TGTGCCAGCAGCTACACCGGGACAGGGACCTACAATGAGCAGTTCTTC. It translates to CASSYTGTGTYNEQFF.

This clonotype has a count of ten or more. The genes are TRBV6-5 and TRBJ1-1; D gene unclear. V gave up 2 bases and J gave up 4 bases, with 5 bases separating them. This CDR3 contains 12 residues. Germline CDR1 MNHEY, CDR2 SVGAGI. This CDR3 reads CASSYGGTEAFF. The CDR3 nucleotides read TGTGCCAGCAGTTACGGCGGCACTGAAGCTTTCTTT.

This clonotype was seen a handful of times. The chain recombines TRBV5-1 with TRBJ1-2; possibly TRBD1 for D (5 bases). Germline V CDR1 and CDR2: SGHRS, YFSETQ. Trimming removed 0 bases from V and 5 bases from J, with 8 bases in between. There are 13 residues in the CDR3. The CDR3 reads CASSLEGEYGYTF. In nucleotides, the CDR3 is TGCGCCAGCAGCTTGGAAGGGGAGTATGGCTACACCTTC.

There are many counts of this clonotype. CDR3 DNA sequence: TGTGCCAGCAGTTTTGGGGACTTGGACGACGAGCAGTACTTC. Translation: CASSFGDLDDEQYF. The chain carries TRBV12-3 or TRBV12-4 and TRBJ2-7; tentative D call: TRBD2 (6 bases). This CDR3 spans 14 amino acids. V was cut by 3 bases and J by 5 bases, with 14 bases left in between.

This clonotype showed up many times. The rearrangement joins TRBV5-1 to TRBJ1-3; D gene unclear. The CDR3 has 15 residues. In germline, CDR1 is SGHRS, CDR2 YFSETQ. V shed 0 bases and J shed 0 bases, with 7 bases lying between them. CDR3 loop: CASSLVSDSGNTIYF. The CDR3 DNA reads TGCGCCAGCAGCTTGGTCTCAGACTCTGGAAACACCATATATTTT.

This clonotype was seen ten or more times. The rearrangement uses TRBV3-1 and TRBJ2-1; possibly TRBD1 for D (6 bases). V lost 2 bases, J lost 2 bases, and 13 bases lay in between. The germline V gene encodes CDR1 LGHDT and CDR2 YNNKEL (reference sequence). There are 16 residues in the CDR3. The CDR3 sequence: CASSQHSGQTYNEQFF. For the CDR3, the DNA is TGTGCCAGCAGCCAACATTCGGGACAAACCTACAATGAGCAGTTCTTC.

This clonotype was observed many times. V and J are TRBV6-1 and TRBJ2-5; D may match TRBD1 or TRBD2 (5 bases each). The germline CDR1 and CDR2 sequences are MNHNS and SASEGT. The CDR3 spans 16 residues. Deletions cut 2 bases from V and 1 base from J, with 14 bases between. CDR3 residues: CASSENPGTFQETQYF. In nucleotides, the CDR3 is TGTGCCAGCAGTGAAAATCCCGGGACCTTCCAAGAGACCCAGTACTTC.

In this sample, this clonotype turned up many times. The gene calls are TRBV6-1 and TRBJ1-2; TRBD1 aligns across 7 bases. Trimming at V came to 6 bases and at J to 8 bases, leaving 6 bases not matched to a gene. CDR3 length: 12 amino acids. The germline V gene has CDR1 MNHNS and CDR2 SASEGT. CDR3 sequence: CASRSEGAGYTF. In nucleotides, the CDR3 is TGTGCCAGCAGGAGTGAGGGGGCCGGCTACACCTTC.

This clonotype was seen many times. This chain connects TRBV4-1 to TRBJ2-3; unclear D gene. Germline CDR1 and CDR2: MGHRA and YSYEKL. V was pared by 4 bases and J by 2 bases, with 19 bases between. The CDR3 loop spans 17 amino acids. The CDR3 loop reads CASSLPERVFDTDTQYF. CDR3 nucleotides: TGCGCCAGCAGCCTCCCCGAAAGGGTTTTCGACACAGATACGCAGTATTTT.

This clonotype was seen ten or more times. V and J are TRBV6-5 and TRBJ2-1, with 11 nucleotides matching TRBD2. Germline loops: CDR1 MNHEY, CDR2 SVGAGI. CDR3 length equals 15 residues. Unmatched junction bases numbered 7, after V lost 7 bases and J lost 5 bases. CDR3 in DNA: TGTGCCAGCACCCAAATAGCGGGGGGGAACAATGAGCAGTTCTTC. Its protein product is CASTQIAGGNNEQFF.

This clonotype was recorded a few times. The chain recombines TRBV6-1 with TRBJ2-7; weak D call: TRBD2 (5 bases). The CDR3 loop spans 13 amino acids. Trimming took 4 bases from V and 2 from J, leaving 9 bases between them. Germline assignment: CDR1 MNHNS and CDR2 SASEGT. CDR3 in DNA: TGTGCCAGCAGTGCGTCGGGGACCTACGAGCAGTACTTC. The encoded protein is CASSASGTYEQYF.